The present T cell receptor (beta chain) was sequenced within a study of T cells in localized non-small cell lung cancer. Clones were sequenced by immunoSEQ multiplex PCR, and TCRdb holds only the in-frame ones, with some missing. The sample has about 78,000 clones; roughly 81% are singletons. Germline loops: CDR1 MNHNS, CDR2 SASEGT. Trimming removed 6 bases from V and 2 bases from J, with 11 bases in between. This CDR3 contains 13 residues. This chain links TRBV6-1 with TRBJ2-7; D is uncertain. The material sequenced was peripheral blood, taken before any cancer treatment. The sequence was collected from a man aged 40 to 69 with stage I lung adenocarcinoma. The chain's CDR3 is CASRPSGPYEQYF. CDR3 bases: TGTGCCAGCAGGCCTTCCGGCCCCTACGAGCAGTACTTC.